This entry concerns a single T cell receptor (beta chain). The CDR3 is made up of 11 amino acids. The germline V gene encodes CDR1 MGHRA and CDR2 YSYEKL. The V end lost 1 base, the J end lost 7 bases, and 4 bases lay between the germline ends. Authors' analysis steps: Cell counts per sample came from amplifying reference gene primers. Repertoires were generated with immunoSEQ multiplex PCR, while TCRdb's copy carries only in-frame clones and drops some. The V and J calls and clone size were taken over from that table, and D and trimming were inferred from the DNA. Of just under 250,000 clones listed, approximately 83% are singletons. This sample stems from a study of blood T cell repertoires in COVID-19. About the research overall: The United States, Italy and Spain provided the acute and convalescent COVID-19 samples. The cDNA or gDNA used as material had been derived from T cells, B-cell-depleted T cells, or PBMCs.

The sequenced sample was peripheral blood. The V and J genes are TRBV4-1 and TRBJ1-2; D not certain. The clonotype originates from a woman in her twenties or thirties who had recovered from COVID-19. The CDR3 region is CASSQGLGYTF. Here the CDR3 DNA reads TGCGCCAGCAGCCAAGGGCTTGGCTACACCTTC.